Listed below are T cell receptor beta chains from one sample, sequenced in a study of shared clonotypes between healthy human individuals. Only in-frame clones appear in the TCRdb table, and some are missing; sequencing was by immunoSEQ multiplex PCR. The sample lists about 380,000 clones, 96% occurring once. The sample was memory CD8+ T cells sorted from blood. These receptors all stem from a man aged 30-40 years in good health. Both conserved end residues are part of each CDR3. D genes are given only for firm matches. For some rows the clone size is stated as once, few or many, or as a class when expanded; others skip it.

size	D	V	J	CDR3	DNA
-	-	TRBV28	TRBJ1-4	CASSLGRGTNEKLFF	TGTGCCAGCAGTTTAGGGCGGGGGACTAATGAAAAACTGTTTTTT
-	TRBD1	TRBV9	TRBJ2-3	CASSVAGGADTQYF	TGTGCCAGCAGCGTAGCAGGGGGCGCAGATACGCAGTATTTT
once	-	TRBV6-6	TRBJ2-3	CASTTVRGTDTQYF	TGTGCCAGCACCACCGTCAGGGGCACAGATACGCAGTATTTT
-	-	TRBV6-6	TRBJ1-2	CATTYGAYGYTF	TGTGCCACCACTTACGGGGCCTATGGCTACACCTTC
-	-	TRBV29-1	TRBJ1-3	CSVGGGNTIYF	TGCAGCGTTGGTGGGGGAAACACCATATATTTT
-	-	TRBV7-9	TRBJ2-1	CASSDNNEQFF	TGTGCCAGCAGCGACAACAATGAGCAGTTCTTC
-	-	TRBV19	TRBJ1-5	CASNMGVDQPQHF	TGTGCCAGTAACATGGGGGTAGATCAGCCCCAGCATTTT
-	TRBD1	TRBV2	TRBJ2-7	CASSVDRAYEQYF	TGTGCCAGCAGTGTGGACAGGGCCTACGAGCAGTACTTC
once	-	TRBV13	TRBJ2-7	CASSFRRASEQYF	TGTGCCAGCAGCTTCCGGAGGGCTAGCGAGCAGTACTTC
-	TRBD1	TRBV30	TRBJ1-4	CAWSRDRVNEKLFF	TGTGCCTGGAGCCGGGACAGGGTGAATGAAAAACTGTTTTTT
-	-	TRBV6-6	TRBJ2-3	CASYGDTQYF	TGTGCCAGCTATGGAGATACGCAGTATTTT
-	-	TRBV6-5	TRBJ1-4	CASSYGQVSANEKLFF	TGTGCCAGCAGTTACGGCCAGGTATCCGCTAATGAAAAACTGTTTTTT
-	TRBD1	TRBV7-9	TRBJ2-7	CASSFGGTGGYEQYF	TGTGCCAGCAGCTTTGGTGGGACAGGGGGCTACGAGCAGTACTTC
-	-	TRBV20-1	TRBJ2-7	CSARESYEQYF	TGCAGTGCTAGAGAAAGCTACGAGCAGTACTTC
-	TRBD2	TRBV5-4	TRBJ2-1	CASSSLSGSVNEQFF	TGTGCCAGCAGCTCACTTAGCGGGTCAGTGAATGAGCAGTTCTTC
-	-	TRBV7-9	TRBJ1-1	CASSLGGAPNTEAFF	TGTGCCAGCAGCTTAGGAGGGGCCCCGAACACTGAAGCTTTCTTT
-	TRBD1	TRBV6-5	TRBJ2-3	CASRSTGGHTDTQYF	TGTGCCAGCAGGTCCACAGGGGGCCACACAGATACGCAGTATTTT
-	-	TRBV29-1	TRBJ1-2	CSVEDDTQDSRYGYTF	TGCAGCGTTGAAGACGATACCCAGGACAGCCGATATGGCTACACCTTC
-	-	TRBV7-9	TRBJ1-4	CASSLVAALDEKLFF	TGTGCCAGCAGCTTAGTCGCAGCCCTCGATGAAAAACTGTTTTTT
-	TRBD1	TRBV9	TRBJ1-2	CASSAGTGFGYTF	TGTGCCAGCAGCGCCGGGACAGGGTTTGGCTACACCTTC
-	TRBD2	TRBV5-1	TRBJ2-1	CASREGSGYNEQFF	TGCGCCAGTCGGGAGGGCAGTGGCTACAATGAGCAGTTCTTC
-	-	TRBV5-1	TRBJ2-7	CASMWVGGTDEQYF	TGCGCCAGCATGTGGGTGGGGGGGACAGACGAGCAGTACTTC
once	-	TRBV6-1	TRBJ2-7	CASSEWALTYEQYF	TGTGCCAGCAGTGAATGGGCCCTAACCTACGAGCAGTACTTC
-	-	TRBV6-6	TRBJ2-7	CASSGESSYEQYF	TGTGCCAGCAGTGGGGAGAGCTCCTACGAGCAGTACTTC
-	TRBD1	TRBV2	TRBJ1-4	CASSGQGASNEKLFF	TGTGCCAGCAGTGGACAGGGGGCTTCTAATGAAAAACTGTTTTTT
-	-	TRBV28	TRBJ1-4	CASRDFSRTEKLFF	TGTGCCAGCAGGGATTTCTCACGGACAGAAAAACTGTTTTTT
-	TRBD2	TRBV10-2	TRBJ2-7	CATRTSGGSYEQYF	TGCGCCACCCGGACTAGCGGGGGTTCCTACGAGCAGTACTTC
once	TRBD1	TRBV7-9	TRBJ1-4	CASSPTGDEKLFF	TGTGCCAGCAGCCCGACAGGGGATGAAAAACTGTTTTTT
-	-	TRBV11-2	TRBJ1-2	CASSLGIQGPFYGYTF	TGTGCCAGCAGCTTAGGAATCCAGGGGCCTTTCTATGGCTACACCTTC
-	-	TRBV15	TRBJ2-5	CATSRDPRGQETQYF	TGTGCCACCAGCAGAGATCCGAGAGGACAAGAGACCCAGTACTTC
-	TRBD1	TRBV10-3	TRBJ2-7	CATYSSERYGTAPYEQYF	TGTGCCACCTATTCATCGGAACGCTACGGGACAGCCCCCTACGAGCAGTACTTC
-	-	TRBV5-1	TRBJ1-3	CASQLGPSGNTIYF	TGCGCCAGCCAGCTGGGGCCCTCTGGAAACACCATATATTTT
-	-	TRBV19	TRBJ1-2	CASSARGLTNYGYTF	TGTGCCAGTAGCGCCAGGGGACTGACTAACTATGGCTACACCTTC
-	TRBD1	TRBV14	TRBJ1-1	CASSLGQSTEAFF	TGTGCCAGCAGCCTGGGACAGAGCACTGAAGCTTTCTTT
-	TRBD1	TRBV28	TRBJ1-5	CASSFGTGKGYSNQPQHF	TGTGCCAGCAGTTTCGGGACAGGGAAAGGGTATAGCAATCAGCCCCAGCATTTT
-	-	TRBV28	TRBJ1-3	CASSLQGGNTIYF	TGTGCCAGCAGTTTACAGGGTGGAAACACCATATATTTT
-	TRBD1	TRBV28	TRBJ1-4	CASSLKGAREKLFF	TGTGCCAGCAGTTTAAAGGGGGCGAGGGAAAAACTGTTTTTT
-	-	TRBV28	TRBJ2-7	CASSSTGTRGLEQYF	TGTGCCAGCAGTTCTACCGGGACCAGAGGTCTCGAGCAGTACTTC
-	TRBD2	TRBV18	TRBJ2-5	CASSHLSGSGGETQYF	TGTGCCAGCTCACATCTTAGCGGGAGTGGTGGAGAGACCCAGTACTTC
-	-	TRBV9	TRBJ2-3	CASSGTSVTDTQYF	TGTGCCAGCAGCGGGACTTCGGTAACAGATACGCAGTATTTT
-	-	TRBV4-2	TRBJ2-6	CASSQDRQTYSGANVLTF	TGTGCCAGCAGCCAAGATAGACAGACCTACTCTGGGGCCAACGTCCTGACTTTC
-	-	TRBV5-1	TRBJ2-1	CASSLDFSSYNEQFF	TGCGCCAGCAGCCTAGACTTCAGCTCCTACAATGAGCAGTTCTTC
-	TRBD2	TRBV18	TRBJ2-3	CASSAFPSGMVVADTQYF	TGTGCCAGCTCAGCCTTCCCTAGCGGGATGGTGGTCGCAGATACGCAGTATTTT
-	TRBD1	TRBV28	TRBJ2-7	CASTKDRATYEQYF	TGTGCCAGCACCAAGGACAGGGCCACCTACGAGCAGTACTTC
-	-	TRBV6-1	TRBJ1-4	CASRPTWQGNEKLFF	TGTGCCAGCAGACCTACGTGGCAGGGTAATGAAAAACTGTTTTTT
-	TRBD2	TRBV6-6	TRBJ2-7	CASSKPTSGSYEQYF	TGTGCCAGCAGTAAGCCGACTAGCGGGAGTTACGAGCAGTACTTC
-	-	TRBV19	TRBJ2-6	CASSPDPSEGANVLTF	TGTGCCAGTAGTCCAGACCCTTCGGAAGGGGCCAACGTCCTGACTTTC
-	TRBD2	TRBV9	TRBJ2-7	CASSVGPAGGLFAYEQYF	TGTGCCAGCAGCGTAGGGCCAGCGGGAGGTCTATTTGCCTACGAGCAGTACTTC
-	-	TRBV5-8	TRBJ1-1	CASSLTEFLNTEAFF	TGTGCCAGCAGCTTGACCGAGTTCTTGAACACTGAAGCTTTCTTT
-	-	TRBV30	TRBJ2-3	CAWSNDRDTQYF	TGTGCCTGGAGTAATGATAGGGATACGCAGTATTTT
-	-	TRBV2	TRBJ2-7	CASSGQGIYEQYF	TGTGCCAGCAGTGGGCAGGGCATCTACGAGCAGTACTTC
-	-	TRBV18	TRBJ2-1	CASSYRDLYNEQFF	TGTGCCAGCTCATACCGAGACCTCTACAATGAGCAGTTCTTC
-	-	TRBV7-9	TRBJ2-1	CASSFPGVNEQFF	TGTGCCAGCAGCTTTCCCGGGGTCAATGAGCAGTTCTTC
-	-	TRBV11-2	TRBJ2-1	CASSLSGNEQFF	TGTGCCAGCAGCTTAAGTGGAAATGAGCAGTTCTTC
-	-	TRBV6-5	TRBJ1-2	CASRGAENGYTF	TGTGCCAGCCGTGGGGCGGAGAATGGCTACACCTTC
-	-	TRBV18	TRBJ1-6	CASSPGQYNSPLHF	TGTGCCAGCTCACCGGGACAATATAATTCACCCCTCCACTTT
-	TRBD2	TRBV7-3	TRBJ2-7	CASSPGPSGDEQYF	TGTGCCAGCAGCCCCGGTCCTAGCGGCGACGAGCAGTACTTC
-	TRBD1	TRBV18	TRBJ1-4	CASSPLPGGASNEKLFF	TGTGCCAGCTCACCATTACCAGGGGGCGCGTCAAATGAAAAACTGTTTTTT
-	-	TRBV7-3	TRBJ2-5	CASTPGVETQYF	TGTGCCAGCACCCCAGGGGTGGAGACCCAGTACTTC
-	-	TRBV19	TRBJ1-2	CASSVGGNLYGYTF	TGTGCCAGTAGTGTCGGGGGAAACCTCTATGGCTACACCTTC